A single sample gave rise to the 16 T cell receptor beta chains below, sequenced in a study of cytomegalovirus exposure and HLA in healthy donors. The PCR contained 60 Vbeta and 13 Jbeta primers. The assay was immunoSEQ multiplex PCR, and TCRdb's table has in-frame clones only and misses some. In the table there are 160,000 or so clones, 71% of which are singletons. Sequenced sample: PBMCs. Receptors were obtained from a woman in her twenties or thirties in good health and CMV-seronegative.

J is TRBJ2-1 and V is TRBV15, with a possible D match to TRBD1 (6 bases). The CDR3 covers 15 residues. The germline CDR1 and CDR2 sequences are LNHNV and YYDKDF (reference sequence). V gave up 3 bases and J gave up 3 bases, with 12 bases separating them. CDR3 region: CATSSLRDNYNEQFF. The CDR3 DNA reads as TGTGCCACCAGCAGCCTCCGGGACAACTACAATGAGCAGTTCTTC.

The chain joins TRBV7-2 to TRBJ2-7, with D tentatively TRBD1 (5 bases). The CDR3 is 11 amino acids. The V and J ends lost 5 bases and 5 bases respectively, with 7 bases between them. The germline CDR1 and CDR2 sequences are SGHTA and FQGNSA. In nucleotides, the CDR3 is TGTGCCAGCAGCACAGGTAACGAGCAGTACTTC. Amino acid sequence: CASSTGNEQYF. The full variable domain, rest sourced from reference TRBV7-2 and TRBJ2-7, is GAGVSQSPSNKVTEKGKDVELRCDPISGHTALYWYRQSLGQGLEFLIYFQGNSAPDKSGLPSDRFSAERTGGSVSTLTIQRTQQEDSAVYLCASSTGNEQYFGPGTRLTVT.

The chain couples TRBV5-1 to TRBJ2-2; 8 bases match TRBD1. J gave up 7 bases and V 0 bases, and 11 bases lay outside the gene matches. The CDR3 extends over 17 amino acids. The V gene's germline CDR1 is SGHRS and CDR2 YFSETQ. The CDR3 protein is CASSLVSRGTGGGELFF. The CDR3 DNA reads as TGCGCCAGCAGCTTGGTATCCCGGGGGACAGGTGGCGGGGAGCTGTTTTTT.

The CDR3 spells CASRTGYTGELFF. The CDR3 DNA follows: TGTGCCAGCAGGACAGGATATACCGGGGAGCTGTTTTTT. The chain links TRBV28 to TRBJ2-2, with D maybe TRBD1 (6 bases). The CDR3 totals 13 residues. Germline CDR1 is MDHEN and CDR2 is SYDVKM. V gave up 6 bases and J gave up 5 bases, with 10 bases separating them.

This clone was counted once. The chain employs TRBV19 and TRBJ2-2; D gene unclear. Trimming took 2 bases from V and 4 from J, leaving 11 bases between them. Germline V gene data show CDR1 as LNHDA and CDR2 as SQIVND (reference sequence). The length of the CDR3 is 15 residues. CDR3 nucleotides: TGTGCCAGTAGTATATCAGCAGGCAGCACCGGGGAGCTGTTTTTT. Its protein product is CASSISAGSTGELFF.

The gene calls are TRBV28 and TRBJ1-2, with unresolved D. CDR1 and CDR2 from the germline V gene are MDHEN and SYDVKM. Trimming removed 5 bases at V and 8 bases at J, with 21 bases between. The CDR3 has 15 residues. CDR3 nucleotides: TGTGCCAGCAGTACCCAACCCGGAGCAGTCGTAGGCTACACCTTC. Encoded protein: CASSTQPGAVVGYTF.

The chain uses TRBV2 and TRBJ2-1; perhaps TRBD2 as D (6 bases). Germline V gene sequence: CDR1 SNHLY, CDR2 FYNNEI. The CDR3 has 11 amino acids. Trimming shortened V by 8 bases and J by 7 bases, and 9 bases separated the two germline ends. In DNA form, the CDR3 reads TGTGCCAGCTGGGGGGTAAATGAGCAGTTCTTC. It translates to CASWGVNEQFF.

The rearrangement joins TRBV5-1 to TRBJ2-3; D may be TRBD1 (5 bases). Germline V CDR1 and CDR2: SGHRS, YFSETQ. This CDR3 is 15 amino acids long. The V gene lost 4 bases and the J gene lost 0 bases, with 12 bases spanning the gap. This CDR3 is CASSVGQSSTDTQYF. Here the CDR3 DNA reads TGCGCCAGCAGCGTCGGACAATCTAGCACAGATACGCAGTATTTT.

The chain carries TRBV2 and TRBJ1-2; D is undetermined. The CDR3 consists of 11 residues. With 4 bases removed from V and 5 bases from J, the gap between germline ends came to 5 bases. Germline V lookup: CDR1 SNHLY, CDR2 FYNNEI. CDR3 DNA: TGTGCCAGCAGTGCTTTATATGGCTACACCTTC. This gives the protein CASSALYGYTF.

This clone has only a few counts. This chain uses TRBV19 with TRBJ2-2, with D possibly being TRBD2 (6 bases). Trimming took 5 bases from V and 5 from J, leaving 15 bases between them. The CDR3 extends over 15 amino acids. The germline gives CDR1 LNHDA, CDR2 SQIVND (reference sequence). For the CDR3, the DNA is TGTGCCAGTAGTTTTTTCGGGACTGATACCGGGGAGCTGTTTTTT. Translation gives CASSFFGTDTGELFF.

The gene calls are TRBV12-2 and TRBJ1-2; TRBD1 reflects the table's D call only, with no check against the DNA. TRBV12-2 is a listed pseudogene. The CDR3 totals 12 residues. Here the CDR3 DNA reads TGTGCAAGTCGCCCGGACAGTGATGGCTACACCTTC. Its translation is CASRPDSDGYTF.

This clone was counted between two and nine times. The gene calls are TRBV6-6 and TRBJ1-5, with a weak D call TRBD1 (6 bases). The V end was cut by 8 bases, the J end by 5 bases, with 10 bases between. CDR1 and CDR2 from the germline V gene are MNHNY and SVGAGI (reference sequence). The CDR3 consists of 12 residues. The CDR3 reads CASEGVDQPQHF. The CDR3 DNA reads as TGTGCCAGCGAGGGGGTAGATCAGCCCCAGCATTTT.

The chain combines TRBV6-5 with TRBJ1-1, with D perhaps matching TRBD1 (6 bases). CDR3 length: 13 amino acids. The germline CDR1 and CDR2 sequences are MNHEY and SVGAGI. The V end was cut by 0 bases, the J end by 8 bases, with 10 bases between. CDR3 nucleotide sequence: TGTGCCAGCAGTTACTCTCCGGACAGAGAAGCTTTCTTT. This translates into CASSYSPDREAFF.

The chain is built from TRBV7-9 and TRBJ2-1; 8 bases are a match to TRBD2. Trimming took 6 bases from V and 5 from J; bases not matched to a gene: 6. The CDR3 covers 14 residues. Germline V lookup: CDR1 SEHNR, CDR2 FQNEAQ (reference sequence). CDR3 nucleotide sequence: TGTGCCAGCAGGATAGCGGGGATAAACAATGAGCAGTTCTTC. Translation: CASRIAGINNEQFF.

Only one count was recorded for this clone. The CDR3 DNA reads as TGTGCCACCAGCAGCCCCCTAAGGGGAGGTAGTGAAAAACTGTTTTTT. Its translation is CATSSPLRGGSEKLFF. This chain uses TRBV15 with TRBJ1-4; the D gene is possibly TRBD1 (5 bases). Per the germline V gene, CDR1 is LNHNV and CDR2 is YYDKDF (reference sequence). V lost 3 bases and J 7 bases, leaving 18 bases between the germline ends. The CDR3 sequence is 16 residues long. Variable domain in full (rest from reference TRBV15 and TRBJ1-4): DAMVIQNPRYQVTQFGKPVTLSCSQTLNHNVMYWYQQKSSQAPKLLFHYYDKDFNNEADTPDNFQSRRPNTSFCFLDIRSPGLGDTAMYLCATSSPLRGGSEKLFFGSGTQLSVL.

V usage is TRBV5-1 and J usage is TRBJ2-7; 8 positions match TRBD2. This CDR3 region has 16 residues. Germline CDR1 is SGHRS and CDR2 is YFSETQ. J gave up 4 bases and V 6 bases, and 15 bases lay outside the gene matches. The chain's CDR3 is CASNLLPGTSGYEQYF. CDR3 bases: TGCGCCAGCAACTTATTACCCGGTACTAGCGGATACGAGCAGTACTTC.